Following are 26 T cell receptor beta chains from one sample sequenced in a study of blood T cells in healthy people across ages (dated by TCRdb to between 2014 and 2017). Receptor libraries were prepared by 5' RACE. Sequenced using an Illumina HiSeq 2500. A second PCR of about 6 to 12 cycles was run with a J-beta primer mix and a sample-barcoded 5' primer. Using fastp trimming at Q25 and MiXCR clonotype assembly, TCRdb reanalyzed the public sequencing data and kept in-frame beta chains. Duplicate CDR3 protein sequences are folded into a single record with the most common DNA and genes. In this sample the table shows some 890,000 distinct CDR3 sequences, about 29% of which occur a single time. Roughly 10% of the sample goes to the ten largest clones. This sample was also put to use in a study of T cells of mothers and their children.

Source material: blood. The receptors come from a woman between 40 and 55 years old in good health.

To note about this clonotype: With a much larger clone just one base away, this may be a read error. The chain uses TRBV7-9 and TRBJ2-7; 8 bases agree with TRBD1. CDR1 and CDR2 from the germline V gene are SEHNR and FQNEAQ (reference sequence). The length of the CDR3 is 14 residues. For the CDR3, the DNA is TGTGCCGGCAGCTTAGTTGGACAGGGCACCGAGCAGTACTTC. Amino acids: CAGSLVGQGTEQYF.

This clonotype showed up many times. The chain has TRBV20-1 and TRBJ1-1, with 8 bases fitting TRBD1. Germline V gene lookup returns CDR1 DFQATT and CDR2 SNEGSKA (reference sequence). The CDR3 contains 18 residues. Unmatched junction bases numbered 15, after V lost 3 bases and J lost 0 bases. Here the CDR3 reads CSARGRGGTGFMNTEAFF. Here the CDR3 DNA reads TGCAGTGCTAGGGGGCGGGGCGGGACAGGTTTCATGAACACTGAAGCTTTCTTT.

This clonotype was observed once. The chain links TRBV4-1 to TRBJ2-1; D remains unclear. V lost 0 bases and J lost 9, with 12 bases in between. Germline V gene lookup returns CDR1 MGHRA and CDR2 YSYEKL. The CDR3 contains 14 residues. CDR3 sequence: CASSQDLPGSEQFF. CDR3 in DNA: TGCGCCAGCAGCCAAGATCTTCCAGGTAGTGAGCAGTTCTTC.

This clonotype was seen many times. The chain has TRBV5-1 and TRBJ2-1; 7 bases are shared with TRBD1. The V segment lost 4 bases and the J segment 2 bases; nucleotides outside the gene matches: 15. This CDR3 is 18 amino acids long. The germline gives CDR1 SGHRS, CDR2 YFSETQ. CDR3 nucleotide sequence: TGCGCCAGCAGCCCCGTTTTCGGGACAGATTATACCTACAATGAGCAGTTCTTC. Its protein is CASSPVFGTDYTYNEQFF. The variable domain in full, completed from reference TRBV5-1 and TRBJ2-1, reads KAGVTQTPRYLIKTRGQQVTLSCSPISGHRSVSWYQQTPGQGLQFLFEYFSETQRNKGNFPGRFSGRQFSNSRSEMNVSTLELGDSALYLCASSPVFGTDYTYNEQFFGPGTRLTVL.

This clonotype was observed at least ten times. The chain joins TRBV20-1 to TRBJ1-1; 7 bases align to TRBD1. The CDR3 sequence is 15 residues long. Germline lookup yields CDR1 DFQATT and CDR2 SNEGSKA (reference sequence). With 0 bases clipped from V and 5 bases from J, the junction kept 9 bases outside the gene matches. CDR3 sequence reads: CSARDGAGGWTEAFF. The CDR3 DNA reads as TGCAGTGCTAGAGATGGGGCAGGGGGTTGGACTGAAGCTTTCTTT.

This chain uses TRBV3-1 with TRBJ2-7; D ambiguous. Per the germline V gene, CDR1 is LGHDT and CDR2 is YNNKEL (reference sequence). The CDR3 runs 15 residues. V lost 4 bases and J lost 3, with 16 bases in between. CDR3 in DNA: TGTGCCAGCAGCCGGCGTAGGTTACAGCTCTACGAGCAGTACTTC. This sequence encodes CASSRRRLQLYEQYF.

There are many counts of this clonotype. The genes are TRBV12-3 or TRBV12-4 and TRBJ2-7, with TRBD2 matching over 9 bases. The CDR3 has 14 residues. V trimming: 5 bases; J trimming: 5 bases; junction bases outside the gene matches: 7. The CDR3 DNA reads TGTGCCAGCAGTACGCGGGGGGGAAGGAACGAGCAGTACTTC. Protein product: CASSTRGGRNEQYF.

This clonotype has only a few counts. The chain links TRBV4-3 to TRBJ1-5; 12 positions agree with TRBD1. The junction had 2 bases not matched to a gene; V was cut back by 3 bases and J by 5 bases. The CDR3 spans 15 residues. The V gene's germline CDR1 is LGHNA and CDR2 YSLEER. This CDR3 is CASSHGTGGDQPQHF. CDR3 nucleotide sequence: TGCGCCAGCAGCCATGGGACAGGGGGCGATCAGCCCCAGCATTTT.

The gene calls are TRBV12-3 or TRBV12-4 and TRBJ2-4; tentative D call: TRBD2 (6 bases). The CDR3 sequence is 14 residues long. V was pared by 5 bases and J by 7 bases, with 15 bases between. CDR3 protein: CASSVWQGGNIQYF. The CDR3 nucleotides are TGTGCCAGCAGTGTATGGCAGGGAGGCAACATTCAGTACTTC.

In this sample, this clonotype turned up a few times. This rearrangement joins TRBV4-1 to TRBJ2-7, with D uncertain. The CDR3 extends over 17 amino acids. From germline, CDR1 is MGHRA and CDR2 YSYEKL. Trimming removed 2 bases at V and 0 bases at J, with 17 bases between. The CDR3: CASSQTPRGRDSYEQYF. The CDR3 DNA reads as TGCGCCAGCAGCCAAACCCCACGAGGAAGGGACTCCTACGAGCAGTACTTC.

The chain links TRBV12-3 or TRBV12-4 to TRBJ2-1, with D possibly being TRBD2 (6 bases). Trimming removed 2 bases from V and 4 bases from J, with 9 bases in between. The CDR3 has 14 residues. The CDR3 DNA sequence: TGTGCCAGCAGTTTACGCGCGGGATACAATGAGCAGTTCTTC. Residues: CASSLRAGYNEQFF.

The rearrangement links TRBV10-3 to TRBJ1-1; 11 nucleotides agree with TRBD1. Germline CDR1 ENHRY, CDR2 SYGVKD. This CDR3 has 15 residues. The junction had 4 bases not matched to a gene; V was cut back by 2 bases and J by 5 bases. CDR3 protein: CAISEPRDRGTEAFF. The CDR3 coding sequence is TGTGCCATCAGTGAGCCCCGGGACAGGGGGACTGAAGCTTTCTTT.

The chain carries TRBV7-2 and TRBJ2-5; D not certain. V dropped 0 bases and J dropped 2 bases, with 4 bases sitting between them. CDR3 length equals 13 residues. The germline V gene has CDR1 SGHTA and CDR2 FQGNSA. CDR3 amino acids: CASSLAQQETQYF. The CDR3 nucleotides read TGTGCCAGCAGCTTAGCCCAGCAAGAGACCCAGTACTTC.

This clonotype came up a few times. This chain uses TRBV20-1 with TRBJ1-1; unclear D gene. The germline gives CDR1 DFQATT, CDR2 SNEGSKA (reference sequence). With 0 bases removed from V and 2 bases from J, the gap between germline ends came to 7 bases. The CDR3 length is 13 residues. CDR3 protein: CSAREGFNTEAFF. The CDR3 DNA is TGCAGTGCTAGAGAAGGGTTCAACACTGAAGCTTTCTTT.

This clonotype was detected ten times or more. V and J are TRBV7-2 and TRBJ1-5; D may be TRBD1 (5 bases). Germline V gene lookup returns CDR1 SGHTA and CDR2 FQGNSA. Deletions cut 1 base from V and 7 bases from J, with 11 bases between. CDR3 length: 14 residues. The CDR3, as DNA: TGTGCCAGCAGCTTAGGGGGGAAAAGGCAGCCCCAGCATTTT. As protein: CASSLGGKRQPQHF.

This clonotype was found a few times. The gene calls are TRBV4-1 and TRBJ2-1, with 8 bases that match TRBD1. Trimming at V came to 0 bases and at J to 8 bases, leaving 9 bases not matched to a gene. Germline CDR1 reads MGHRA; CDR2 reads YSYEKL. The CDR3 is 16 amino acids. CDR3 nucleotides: TGCGCCAGCAGCCAAGAACCAGGGGGCCCTTTATATGAGCAGTTCTTC. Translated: CASSQEPGGPLYEQFF.

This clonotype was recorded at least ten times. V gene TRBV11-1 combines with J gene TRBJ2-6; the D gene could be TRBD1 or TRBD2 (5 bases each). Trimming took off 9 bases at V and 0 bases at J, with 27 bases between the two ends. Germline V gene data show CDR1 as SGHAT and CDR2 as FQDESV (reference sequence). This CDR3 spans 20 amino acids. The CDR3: CASTGGAQGSSYSGANVLTF. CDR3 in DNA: TGTGCCAGTACCGGAGGAGCGCAGGGTTCCTCCTACTCTGGGGCCAACGTCCTGACTTTC.

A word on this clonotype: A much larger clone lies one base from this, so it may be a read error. Here the CDR3 reads CAGSSGLAGDQETQYF. CDR3 DNA sequence: TGTGCCGGCAGCTCCGGACTAGCGGGGGACCAAGAGACCCAGTACTTC. V usage is TRBV11-1 and J usage is TRBJ2-5, with TRBD2 identical over 13 bases. In germline, CDR1 is SGHAT, CDR2 FQDESV (reference sequence). The length of the CDR3 is 16 residues.

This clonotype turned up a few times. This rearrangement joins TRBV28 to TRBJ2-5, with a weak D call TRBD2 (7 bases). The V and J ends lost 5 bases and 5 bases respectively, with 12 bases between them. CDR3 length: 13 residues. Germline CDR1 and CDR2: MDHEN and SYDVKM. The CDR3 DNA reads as TGTGCCAGCAGTCGGGGGGCCGGGGAGACCCAGTACTTC. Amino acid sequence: CASSRGAGETQYF.

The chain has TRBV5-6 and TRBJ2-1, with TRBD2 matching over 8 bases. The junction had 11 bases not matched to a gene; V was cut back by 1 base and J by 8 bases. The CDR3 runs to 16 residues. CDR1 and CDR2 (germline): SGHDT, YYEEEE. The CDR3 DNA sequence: TGTGCCAGCAGCTTGATGTCGGGGGGGCGCAGGGATGAGCAGTTCTTC. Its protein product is CASSLMSGGRRDEQFF.

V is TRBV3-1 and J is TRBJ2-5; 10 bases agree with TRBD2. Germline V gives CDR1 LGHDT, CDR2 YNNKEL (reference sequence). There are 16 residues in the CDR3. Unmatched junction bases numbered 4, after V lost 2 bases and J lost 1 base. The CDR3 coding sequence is TGTGCCAGCAGCCAACTAGCGGGGGAGGTCCAAGAGACCCAGTACTTC. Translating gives CASSQLAGEVQETQYF.

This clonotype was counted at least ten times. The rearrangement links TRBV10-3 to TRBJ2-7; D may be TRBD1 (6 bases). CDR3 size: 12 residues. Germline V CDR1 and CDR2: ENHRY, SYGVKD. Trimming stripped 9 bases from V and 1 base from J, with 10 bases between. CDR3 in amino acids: CAMGHASYEQYF. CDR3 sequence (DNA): TGTGCCATGGGACACGCTTCCTACGAGCAGTACTTC.

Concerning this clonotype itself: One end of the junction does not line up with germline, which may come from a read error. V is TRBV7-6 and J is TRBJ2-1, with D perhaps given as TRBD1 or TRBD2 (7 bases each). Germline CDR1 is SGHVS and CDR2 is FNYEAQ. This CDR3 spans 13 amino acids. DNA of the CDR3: TGTGCCGGCAGCGGGACAGTCTACAATGAGCAGTTCTTC. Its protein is CAGSGTVYNEQFF.

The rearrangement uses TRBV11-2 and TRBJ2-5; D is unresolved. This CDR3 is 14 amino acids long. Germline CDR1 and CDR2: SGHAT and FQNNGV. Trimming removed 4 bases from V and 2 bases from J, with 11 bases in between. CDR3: CASSSHQLQETQYF. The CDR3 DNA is TGTGCCAGCAGCTCTCACCAACTACAAGAGACCCAGTACTTC. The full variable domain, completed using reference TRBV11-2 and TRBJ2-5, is EAGVAQSPRYKIIEKRQSVAFWCNPISGHATLYWYQQILGQGPKLLIQFQNNGVVDDSQLPKDRFSAERLKGVDSTLKIQPAKLEDSAVYLCASSSHQLQETQYFGPGTRLLVL.

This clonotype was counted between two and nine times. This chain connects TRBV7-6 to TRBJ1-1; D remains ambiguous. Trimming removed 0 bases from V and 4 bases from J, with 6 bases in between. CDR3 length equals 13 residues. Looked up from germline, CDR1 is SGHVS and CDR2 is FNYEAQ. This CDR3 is CASSLAQTTEAFF. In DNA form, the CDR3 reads TGTGCCAGCAGCTTAGCCCAGACCACTGAAGCTTTCTTT.

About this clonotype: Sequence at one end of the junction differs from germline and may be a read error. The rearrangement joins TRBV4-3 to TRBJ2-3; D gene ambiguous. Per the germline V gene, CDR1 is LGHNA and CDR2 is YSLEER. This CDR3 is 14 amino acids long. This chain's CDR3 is CASSQVLGTDAQYF. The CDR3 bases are TGCGCCAGCAGCCAAGTCTTAGGCACAGATGCGCAGTATTTT.